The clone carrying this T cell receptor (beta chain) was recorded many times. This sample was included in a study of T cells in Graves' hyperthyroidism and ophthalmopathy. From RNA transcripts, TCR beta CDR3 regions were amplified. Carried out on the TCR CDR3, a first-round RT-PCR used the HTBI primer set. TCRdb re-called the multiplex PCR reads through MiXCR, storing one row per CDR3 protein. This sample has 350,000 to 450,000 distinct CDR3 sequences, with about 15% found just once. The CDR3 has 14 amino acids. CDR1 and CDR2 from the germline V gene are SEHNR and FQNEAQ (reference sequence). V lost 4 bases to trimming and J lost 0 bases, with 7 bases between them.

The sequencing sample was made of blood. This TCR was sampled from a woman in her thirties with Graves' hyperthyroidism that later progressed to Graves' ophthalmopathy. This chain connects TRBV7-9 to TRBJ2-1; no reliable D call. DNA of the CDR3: TGTGCCAGCAGCTCTAGGCTCTCCTACAATGAGCAGTTCTTC. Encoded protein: CASSSRLSYNEQFF.